A single TCR beta chain is shown here with its context. Its cognate antigen is unknown. These data are taken from a study of cytomegalovirus exposure and HLA in healthy donors. CDR3 size: 15 residues. J lost 4 bases, V lost 7 bases, and 9 bases had no gene match. CDR1 LNHDA and CDR2 SQIVND come from the germline V gene (reference sequence). Whole-study results and caveats: There were several of the most significant clusters that appeared linked to common viral pathogens in a later analysis.

It was with 60 Vbeta and 13 Jbeta primers that the PCR ran. The method was immunoSEQ multiplex PCR; TCRdb's version includes in-frame clones alone and lacks a portion of them. Found here are 90,000 to 150,000 clones; the top ten clones hold approximately 3.8%. Sequenced sample: PBMCs. The TCR was taken from a man between 18 and 29 years old in good health and CMV-seronegative. The chain uses TRBV19 and TRBJ2-1, with 8 positions matching TRBD2. The CDR3, as DNA: TGTGCCAGTACAAAAAGCGGGGGCAATTACAATGAGCAGTTCTTC. Translated, it gives CASTKSGGNYNEQFF.